A selection of T cell receptor beta chains follows, all from one sample in a study of blood T cell repertoires in COVID-19. The method was immunoSEQ multiplex PCR; TCRdb's version includes in-frame clones alone and lacks a portion of them. Of approximately 180,000 clones in the sample, about 91% are singletons; the top ten hold around 2%. Sequencing used PBMCs or T cells enriched from blood (not recorded which). All receptors come from a woman aged 40 to 50 with acute COVID-19. Both conserved end residues are part of each CDR3. The D gene is left open where the match is weak. Rows give clone size only sometimes, using once, few, many, or a class for an expanded clone.

cdr3_aa | cdr3_nt | d_call | clone_size | j_call | v_call
CATSRTGTAISKNIQYF | TGTGCCACCAGCAGGACCGGGACAGCGATAAGCAAAAACATTCAGTACTTC | TRBD1 | NA | TRBJ2-4 | TRBV15
CASSQGGGAIDTQYF | TGTGCCAGCAGCCAAGGCGGGGGGGCCATAGATACGCAGTATTTT | TRBD2 | NA | TRBJ2-3 | TRBV3-1/TRBV3-2
CASSEANRGYTEAFF | TGTGCCAGCAGTGAAGCAAACAGGGGGTACACTGAAGCTTTCTTT | TRBD1 | NA | TRBJ1-1 | TRBV6-1
CASSTDFTDTQYF | TGTGCCAGCAGCACGGACTTCACAGATACGCAGTATTTT | NA | NA | TRBJ2-3 | TRBV7-6
CASSDPSGRALDEQFF | TGTGCCAGCAGTGACCCGAGCGGGAGGGCCCTCGATGAGCAGTTCTTC | TRBD2 | NA | TRBJ2-1 | TRBV2
CASSLAGNRDEKLFF | TGTGCCAGCAGCTTGGCAGGGAATCGTGATGAAAAACTGTTTTTT | NA | few | TRBJ1-4 | TRBV5-4
CASSGQGATNEKLFF | TGTGCCAGTAGTGGACAGGGGGCAACTAATGAAAAACTGTTTTTT | TRBD1 | NA | TRBJ1-4 | TRBV19
CASSLARRADTQYF | TGTGCCAGCAGCTTAGCCCGCCGGGCAGATACGCAGTATTTT | NA | NA | TRBJ2-3 | TRBV7-2
CATSRGARGMILDGYTF | TGTGCCACCAGCAGGGGGGCCAGGGGAATGATACTGGATGGCTACACCTTC | NA | once | TRBJ1-2 | TRBV15
CASSPSGGEGGVVQYF | TGTGCCAGCAGCCCCAGCGGCGGGGAGGGGGGTGTGGTGCAGTATTTT | NA | NA | TRBJ2-3 | TRBV7-3
CASSLGQGAGNTIYF | TGTGCCAGCAGTTTGGGGCAGGGTGCCGGAAACACCATATATTTT | NA | NA | TRBJ1-3 | TRBV28
CASSLGGDYGYTF | TGTGCCAGCAGCTTAGGTGGAGACTATGGCTACACCTTC | NA | NA | TRBJ1-2 | TRBV7-2
CASSQDTTTDTQYF | TGTGCCAGCTCACAGGACACTACCACAGATACGCAGTATTTT | NA | NA | TRBJ2-3 | TRBV18
CASSQQTDTQYF | TGTGCCAGTAGTCAACAGACAGATACGCAGTATTTT | NA | NA | TRBJ2-3 | TRBV19
CASSGTGGRYEQYF | TGTGCCAGCAGCGGGACAGGGGGAAGGTACGAGCAGTACTTC | TRBD1 | NA | TRBJ2-7 | TRBV6-5
CASSQTGGRATGELFF | TGTGCCAGCAGCCAAACAGGGGGTCGTGCCACCGGGGAGCTGTTTTTT | TRBD1 | NA | TRBJ2-2 | TRBV7-2
CASSFSGRVNEQYF | TGTGCCAGCAGCTTTAGCGGGAGAGTGAACGAGCAGTACTTC | TRBD2 | NA | TRBJ2-7 | TRBV7-2
CTSSQSTGSRQETQYF | TGCACCAGCAGCCAGTCGACGGGGAGTCGCCAAGAGACCCAGTACTTC | NA | NA | TRBJ2-5 | TRBV1
CASSGGQSNKETQYF | TGCGCCAGCAGCGGTGGACAGAGCAATAAAGAGACCCAGTACTTC | NA | once | TRBJ2-5 | TRBV5-1
CASSLGGRGETQYF | TGTGCCAGCAGCTTGGGCGGGAGAGGCGAGACCCAGTACTTC | TRBD2 | NA | TRBJ2-5 | TRBV11-2
CASSPSGTGYEQYF | TGTGCCAGTAGCCCTTCCGGGACAGGGTACGAGCAGTACTTC | TRBD1 | NA | TRBJ2-7 | TRBV19
CASSGGIAEYNEQFF | TGTGCCAGCAGTGGGGGGATAGCGGAGTACAATGAGCAGTTCTTC | NA | NA | TRBJ2-1 | TRBV2
CASSLAGGQNTEAFF | TGCGCCAGCAGCTTGGCAGGGGGGCAGAACACTGAAGCTTTCTTT | TRBD1 | NA | TRBJ1-1 | TRBV5-1
CASSFRVDTEAFF | TGTGCCAGCAGTTTCAGGGTGGACACTGAAGCTTTCTTT | NA | NA | TRBJ1-1 | TRBV12-3/TRBV12-4
CSASEVQGPYNEQFF | TGCAGTGCTAGTGAGGTCCAGGGGCCCTACAATGAGCAGTTCTTC | NA | NA | TRBJ2-1 | TRBV20-1